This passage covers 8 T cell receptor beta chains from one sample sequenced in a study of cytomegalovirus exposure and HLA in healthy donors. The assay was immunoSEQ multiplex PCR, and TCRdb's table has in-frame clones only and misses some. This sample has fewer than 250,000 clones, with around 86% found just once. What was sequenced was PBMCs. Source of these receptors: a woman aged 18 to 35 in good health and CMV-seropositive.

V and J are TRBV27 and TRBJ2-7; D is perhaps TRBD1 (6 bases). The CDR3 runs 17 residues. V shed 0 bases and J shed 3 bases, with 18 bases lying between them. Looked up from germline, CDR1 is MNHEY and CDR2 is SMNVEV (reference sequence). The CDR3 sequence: CASSLSAPTGLIYEQYF. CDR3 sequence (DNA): TGTGCCAGCAGTTTATCGGCCCCGACAGGACTTATCTACGAGCAGTACTTC.

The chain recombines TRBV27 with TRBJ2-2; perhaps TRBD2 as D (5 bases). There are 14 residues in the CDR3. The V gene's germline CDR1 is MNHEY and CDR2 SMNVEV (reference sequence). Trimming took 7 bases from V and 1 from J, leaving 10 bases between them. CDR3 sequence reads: CASKERRNTGELFF. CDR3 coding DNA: TGTGCCAGCAAGGAGCGGAGGAACACCGGGGAGCTGTTTTTT.

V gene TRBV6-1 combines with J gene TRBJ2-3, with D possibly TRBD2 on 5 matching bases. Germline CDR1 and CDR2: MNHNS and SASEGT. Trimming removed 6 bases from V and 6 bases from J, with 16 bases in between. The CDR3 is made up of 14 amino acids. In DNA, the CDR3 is TGTGCCAGCAGCACGGGGTGGTCCATTGATACGCAGTATTTT. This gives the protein CASSTGWSIDTQYF.

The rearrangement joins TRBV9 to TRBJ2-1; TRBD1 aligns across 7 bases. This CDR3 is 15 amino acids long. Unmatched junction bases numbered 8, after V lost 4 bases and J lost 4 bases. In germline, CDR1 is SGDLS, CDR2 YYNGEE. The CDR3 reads CASSLTGIGYNEQFF. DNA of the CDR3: TGTGCCAGCAGCTTGACAGGGATCGGTTACAATGAGCAGTTCTTC.

CDR3 coding DNA: TGTGCCAGTAGCCGGGACTTCTACGAGCAGTACTTC. This encodes CASSRDFYEQYF. The gene calls are TRBV19 and TRBJ2-7; D might be TRBD2 (6 bases). This CDR3 has 12 residues. The germline CDR1 and CDR2 sequences are LNHDA and SQIVND (reference sequence). Deletions cut 6 bases from V and 3 bases from J, with 9 bases between.

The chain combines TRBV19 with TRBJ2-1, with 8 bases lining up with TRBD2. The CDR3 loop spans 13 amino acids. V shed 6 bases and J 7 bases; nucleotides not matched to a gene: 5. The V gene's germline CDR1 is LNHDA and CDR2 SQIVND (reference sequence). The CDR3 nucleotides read TGTGCCAGTAGCGGGAGGGCCGATAATGAGCAGTTCTTC. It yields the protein CASSGRADNEQFF.

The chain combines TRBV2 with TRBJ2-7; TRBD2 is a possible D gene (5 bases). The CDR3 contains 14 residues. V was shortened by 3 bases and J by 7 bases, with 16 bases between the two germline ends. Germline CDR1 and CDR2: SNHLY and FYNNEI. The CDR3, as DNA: TGTGCCAGCAGTGATGAGGGCCTTGGCGAAGAGCAGTACTTC. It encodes CASSDEGLGEEQYF. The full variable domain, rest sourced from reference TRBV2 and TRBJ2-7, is EPEVTQTPSHQVTQMGQEVILRCVPISNHLYFYWYRQILGQKVEFLVSFYNNEISEKSEIFDDQFSVERPDGSNFTLKIRSTKLEDSAMYFCASSDEGLGEEQYFGPGTRLTVT.

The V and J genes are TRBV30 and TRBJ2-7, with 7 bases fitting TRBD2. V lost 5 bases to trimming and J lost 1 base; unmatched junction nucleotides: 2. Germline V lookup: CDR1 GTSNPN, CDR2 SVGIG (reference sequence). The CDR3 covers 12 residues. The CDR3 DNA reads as TGTGCCTGGGGTAGCGGGTCCTACGAGCAGTACTTC. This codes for CAWGSGSYEQYF.